The TCR beta chain described here comes from a study of blood T cell repertoires in COVID-19. Study-level background: Researchers got acute and convalescent COVID-19 samples from the United States, Italy and Spain.

In the original workflow: Reference gene primer amplification yielded estimated nucleated cell counts. Some clones are missing from TCRdb's copy, which holds only in-frame ones; the method was immunoSEQ multiplex PCR. Clonal size and the V and J genes are those of that table, whereas D and trimming came from the DNA. The profile shows 45,000 or so clones, about 87% of them singletons. The V segment lost 2 bases and the J segment 1 base; nucleotides outside the gene matches: 3. The CDR3 loop spans 15 amino acids. Germline V lookup: CDR1 SGHDT, CDR2 YYEEEE. The sample was peripheral blood. The chain couples TRBV5-6 to TRBJ2-3, with 8 bases matching TRBD1. This receptor was obtained from a man aged 40-55 years with COVID-19, enrolled during active disease. DNA of the CDR3: TGTGCCAGCAGCTTCAGGGGGCCAGGCACAGATACGCAGTATTTT. Protein sequence: CASSFRGPGTDTQYF.